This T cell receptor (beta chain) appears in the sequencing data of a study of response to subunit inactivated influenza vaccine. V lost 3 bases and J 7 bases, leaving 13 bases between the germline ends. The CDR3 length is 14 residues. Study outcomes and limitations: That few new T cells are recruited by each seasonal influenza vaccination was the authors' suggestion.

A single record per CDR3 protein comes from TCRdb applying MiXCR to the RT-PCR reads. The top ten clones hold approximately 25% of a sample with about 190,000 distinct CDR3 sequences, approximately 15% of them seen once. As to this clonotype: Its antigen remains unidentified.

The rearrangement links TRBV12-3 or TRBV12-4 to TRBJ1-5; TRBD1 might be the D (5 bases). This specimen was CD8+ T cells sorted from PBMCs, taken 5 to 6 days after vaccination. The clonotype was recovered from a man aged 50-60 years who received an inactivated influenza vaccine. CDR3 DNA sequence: TGTGCCAGCAGTTTTGACGGGGGAGTACAGCCCCAGCATTTT. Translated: CASSFDGGVQPQHF.